The 16 T cell receptor beta chains reported below all come from one sample, sequenced in a study of blood T cell repertoires in COVID-19. Profiling relied on immunoSEQ multiplex PCR, and the TCRdb table lists in-frame clones only, not all of them. The sample comprises about 120,000 clones, roughly 85% of which are singletons, and roughly 10% rests with the top ten. Sequences were obtained from peripheral blood. Receptors were obtained from a man older than 75 with acute or convalescent COVID-19.

This clone appeared a few times. The rearrangement links TRBV12-3 or TRBV12-4 to TRBJ2-7; TRBD1 matches at 7 bases. Unmatched junction bases numbered 2, after V lost 5 bases and J lost 7 bases. The CDR3 covers 11 residues. The CDR3 loop is CASSRGQEQYF. As DNA, the CDR3 is TGTGCCAGCAGTAGGGGGCAGGAGCAGTACTTC.

The genes are TRBV7-2 and TRBJ1-6; D is uncertain. V was trimmed by 4 bases and J by 10 bases, leaving 17 bases between them. Per germline, CDR1 SGHTA and CDR2 FQGNSA. This CDR3 spans 15 amino acids. CDR3 in amino acids: CASSSSGGKGSPLHF. The CDR3 DNA reads as TGTGCCAGCAGCTCTAGTGGAGGGAAGGGCTCACCCCTCCACTTT.

The chain joins TRBV24-1 to TRBJ2-3, with D maybe TRBD1 (6 bases). Germline-derived CDR1 and CDR2 are KGHDR and SFDVKD. The V end lost 3 bases, the J end lost 5 bases, and 14 bases lay between the germline ends. The CDR3 has 15 residues. CDR3 sequence reads: CATSDTRDNRDTQYF. The CDR3 nucleotides are TGTGCCACCAGTGATACCCGGGACAATAGAGATACGCAGTATTTT.

The CDR3 spells CASSLGGGQETQYF. CDR3 sequence (DNA): TGCGCCAGCAGCTTAGGCGGGGGGCAAGAGACCCAGTACTTC. The chain has TRBV5-1 and TRBJ2-5, with 8 bases matching TRBD2. Germline trimming cut 2 bases from V and 2 bases from J; bases unmatched to any gene: 2. In germline, CDR1 is SGHRS, CDR2 YFSETQ. The CDR3 has 14 amino acids.

The V gene is TRBV3-1 (or the pseudogene TRBV3-2), the J gene TRBJ1-2, with D possibly being TRBD1 (5 bases). Germline CDR1 reads LGHDT; CDR2 reads YNNKEL (reference sequence). The CDR3 sequence is 15 residues long. The germline V and J ends were trimmed by 4 bases and 8 bases, with 20 bases remaining between them. The CDR3 here is CASSPRFGAREGYTF. Written as DNA, the CDR3 is TGTGCCAGCAGCCCAAGGTTTGGGGCCCGAGAGGGCTACACCTTC.

The chain recombines TRBV7-2 with TRBJ2-7; no reliable D call. This CDR3 is 16 amino acids long. Per germline, CDR1 SGHTA and CDR2 FQGNSA. Deletions cut 2 bases from V and 6 bases from J, with 20 bases between. CDR3 in DNA: TGTGCCAGCAGCTTATTAAATCCAGGAAACTTTCTCGAGCAGTACTTC. Encoded protein: CASSLLNPGNFLEQYF.

The chain carries TRBV28 and TRBJ2-3; TRBD2 matches 8 bases. Per germline, CDR1 MDHEN and CDR2 SYDVKM. After removal of 3 bases from V and 6 bases from J, the junction contained 14 bases not matched to a gene. CDR3 size: 17 residues. DNA for the CDR3: TGTGCCAGCAGTTTCTTGGGCGGCGGGCGGGAGGCGGATACGCAGTATTTT. Translating gives CASSFLGGGREADTQYF.

The genes are TRBV2 and TRBJ2-1, with D possibly matching TRBD1 (6 bases). The CDR3 runs 12 residues. V gave up 9 bases and J gave up 6 bases, with 12 bases separating them. Germline CDR1 reads SNHLY; CDR2 reads FYNNEI. This CDR3 is CARDRMGNEQFF. The CDR3 DNA is TGTGCCAGGGACAGAATGGGCAATGAGCAGTTCTTC.

This rearrangement joins TRBV6-2 or TRBV6-3 to TRBJ1-5, with 7 bases identical to TRBD1. The V and J ends lost 6 bases and 6 bases, in that order; junction bases with no gene match: 8. This CDR3 has 14 amino acids. Germline-derived CDR1 and CDR2 are MNHEY and SVGEGT. CDR3 region: CASSPGTAAQPQHF. CDR3 coding DNA: TGTGCCAGCAGCCCCGGGACAGCAGCTCAGCCCCAGCATTTT.

This rearrangement joins TRBV5-3 to TRBJ1-1; possible D gene TRBD1, 5 bases. TRBV5-3 is reported as an ORF; its role is uncertain. The CDR3 has 16 residues. V shed 0 bases and J shed 4 bases, with 16 bases lying between them. The CDR3 DNA follows: TGTGCCAGAAGCTTGGTTGGGGCCAGCCTGACCACTGAAGCTTTCTTT. Residues: CARSLVGASLTTEAFF.

The V gene is TRBV6-2 or TRBV6-3, the J gene TRBJ2-3; D may be TRBD1 (5 bases). The V end was cut by 2 bases, the J end by 2 bases, with 8 bases between. Per germline, CDR1 MNHEY and CDR2 SVGEGT. The CDR3 loop spans 14 amino acids. CDR3 sequence: CASSYVGLTDTQYF. Written as DNA, the CDR3 is TGTGCCAGCAGTTACGTGGGGCTCACAGATACGCAGTATTTT.

CDR3 in amino acids: CASSAGTVGRGEQYF. The CDR3 nucleotides are TGTGCCAGTAGTGCCGGGACAGTTGGAAGGGGCGAGCAGTACTTC. The chain links TRBV19 to TRBJ2-7, with 7 nucleotides matching TRBD1. V dropped 5 bases and J dropped 6; count of bases not matched to a gene: 13. Germline CDR1 is LNHDA and CDR2 is SQIVND (reference sequence). CDR3 size: 15 residues.

This chain joins TRBV3-1 (or the pseudogene TRBV3-2) and TRBJ1-6; 7 bases are shared with TRBD1. With 4 bases clipped from V and 8 bases from J, the junction kept 5 bases outside the gene matches. Germline lookup yields CDR1 LGHDT and CDR2 YNNKEL (reference sequence). The CDR3 extends over 14 amino acids. CDR3 protein: CASSLRQGYSPLHF. The CDR3 DNA reads as TGTGCCAGCAGCCTCAGACAGGGTTATTCACCCCTCCACTTT.

The chain combines TRBV6-1 with TRBJ2-1, with D maybe TRBD2 (6 bases). Trimming took 3 bases from V and 9 from J, leaving 18 bases between them. The CDR3 consists of 15 residues. Per germline, CDR1 MNHNS and CDR2 SASEGT. The CDR3 here is CASSDHGTLGSEQFF. CDR3 DNA sequence: TGTGCCAGCAGTGATCACGGGACTCTAGGGAGTGAGCAGTTCTTC.

This chain links TRBV14 with TRBJ2-1, with a weak D call TRBD2 (5 bases). CDR1 and CDR2 from the germline V gene are SGHDN and FVKESK. V was shortened by 4 bases and J by 7 bases, with 20 bases between the two germline ends. The CDR3 covers 16 residues. In nucleotides, the CDR3 is TGTGCCAGCAGCCCGGTCCGGGAATTGTCACTAAATGAGCAGTTCTTC. Protein product: CASSPVRELSLNEQFF.

The chain is built from TRBV9 and TRBJ2-5; 8 positions agree with TRBD1. Germline-derived CDR1 and CDR2 are SGDLS and YYNGEE. After removal of 3 bases from V and 4 bases from J, the junction contained 11 bases not matched to a gene. CDR3 length equals 16 residues. In DNA form, the CDR3 reads TGTGCCAGCAGCGAGGCCCCGACAGGGGACGTAGAGACCCAGTACTTC. This sequence encodes CASSEAPTGDVETQYF.